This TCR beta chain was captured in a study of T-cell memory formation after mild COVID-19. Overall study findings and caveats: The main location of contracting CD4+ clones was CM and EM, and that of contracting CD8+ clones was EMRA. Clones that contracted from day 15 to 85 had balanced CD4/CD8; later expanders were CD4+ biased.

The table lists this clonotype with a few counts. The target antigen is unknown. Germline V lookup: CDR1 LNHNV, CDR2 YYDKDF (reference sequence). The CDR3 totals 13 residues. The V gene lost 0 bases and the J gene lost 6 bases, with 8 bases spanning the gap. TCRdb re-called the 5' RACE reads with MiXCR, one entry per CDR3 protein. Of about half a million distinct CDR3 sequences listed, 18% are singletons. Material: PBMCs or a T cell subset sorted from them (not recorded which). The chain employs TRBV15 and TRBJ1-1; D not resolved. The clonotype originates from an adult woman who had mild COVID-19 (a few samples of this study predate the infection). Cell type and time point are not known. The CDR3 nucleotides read TGTGCCACCAGCAGAGAGGTAGGGCCTGAAGCTTTCTTT. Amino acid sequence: CATSREVGPEAFF.